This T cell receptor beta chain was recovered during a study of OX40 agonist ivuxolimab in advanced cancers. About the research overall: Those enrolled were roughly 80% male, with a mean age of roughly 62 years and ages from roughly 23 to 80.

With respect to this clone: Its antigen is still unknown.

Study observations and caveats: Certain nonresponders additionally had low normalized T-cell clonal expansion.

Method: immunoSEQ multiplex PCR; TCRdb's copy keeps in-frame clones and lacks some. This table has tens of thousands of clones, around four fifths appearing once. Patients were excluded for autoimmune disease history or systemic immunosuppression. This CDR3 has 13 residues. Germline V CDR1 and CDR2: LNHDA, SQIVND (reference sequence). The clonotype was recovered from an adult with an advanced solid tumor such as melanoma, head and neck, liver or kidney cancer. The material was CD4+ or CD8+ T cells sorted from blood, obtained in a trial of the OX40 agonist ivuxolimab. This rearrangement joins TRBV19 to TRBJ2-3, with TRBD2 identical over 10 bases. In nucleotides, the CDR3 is TGTGCTACGACTAGCGGGAGCACAGATACGCAGTATTTT. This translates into CATTSGSTDTQYF.